These 8 T cell receptor beta chains originate from one sample sequenced in a study of T-cell reconstitution after alpha-beta-depleted transplantation in children. TCRbeta library preparation incorporated unique molecular identifiers. TCRdb passed the PCR reads through MiXCR, listing each CDR3 protein once. The table includes about 600,000 distinct CDR3 sequences, under 25% detected once. The material sequenced was PBMCs, mostly from graft donor cells, taken 360 days after TCRalphabeta/CD19-depleted stem cell transplant. Receptors originate from a boy under three years old who had a stem cell transplant for acute myeloid leukemia, so the T cells may come from the graft donor.

The genes are TRBV20-1 and TRBJ2-3, with 9 bases that match TRBD1. V gave up 2 bases and J gave up 6 bases; unmatched junction bases: 6. Germline CDR1 DFQATT, CDR2 SNEGSKA (reference sequence). The CDR3 consists of 14 residues. This CDR3 reads CSARQGQGWDTQYF. The CDR3 region has the DNA TGCAGTGCTAGACAAGGACAGGGGTGGGATACGCAGTATTTT.

This clonotype has at least ten counts. The chain has TRBV12-3 or TRBV12-4 and TRBJ2-3, with D possibly being TRBD1 (6 bases). V was trimmed by 5 bases and J by 4 bases, leaving 22 bases between them. This CDR3 spans 17 amino acids. CDR3 region: CASSPVDRPAKADTQYF. CDR3 in DNA: TGTGCCAGCAGTCCTGTCGACAGGCCAGCAAAGGCAGATACGCAGTATTTT.

This clonotype was found a few times. V is TRBV6-1 and J is TRBJ2-5; a possible D gene is TRBD2 (5 bases). CDR3 length: 16 residues. Germline-derived CDR1 and CDR2 are MNHNS and SASEGT. The V gene lost 6 bases and the J gene lost 1 base, with 18 bases spanning the gap. The CDR3 bases are TGTGCCAGCAGAACGTCTCGAAGCGGCCTCCAAGAGACCCAGTACTTC. This encodes CASRTSRSGLQETQYF.

J is TRBJ2-7 and V is TRBV4-3; TRBD1 agrees at 9 bases. CDR3 length: 15 residues. V lost 4 bases, J lost 3 bases, and 7 bases stayed unmatched. Germline V gene sequence: CDR1 LGHNA, CDR2 YSLEER. The CDR3 region has the DNA TGCGCCAGCAGCCTCCACCGGGACAGGGTCTACGAGCAGTACTTC. This sequence encodes CASSLHRDRVYEQYF.

This clonotype was recorded at least ten times. The J gene is TRBJ1-2, the V gene TRBV6-1, with a tentative D call TRBD1 (5 bases). CDR1 and CDR2 (germline): MNHNS, SASEGT. Trimming pared 3 bases from V and 4 bases from J, leaving 12 bases between. This CDR3 contains 14 residues. The CDR3 bases are TGTGCCAGCAGTGAGGGACTGCCCTTCTATGGCTACACCTTC. Its translation is CASSEGLPFYGYTF.

This clonotype was observed many times. This chain joins TRBV15 and TRBJ2-7; tentative D call: TRBD1 (6 bases). CDR1 LNHNV and CDR2 YYDKDF come from the germline V gene (reference sequence). V was cut by 1 base and J by 0 bases, with 16 bases left in between. This CDR3 region has 17 residues. The CDR3 protein is CATSRVRPGESSYEQYV. CDR3 nucleotide sequence: TGTGCCACCAGCAGAGTCCGGCCAGGGGAGAGCTCCTACGAGCAGTACGTC.

The chain joins TRBV29-1 to TRBJ1-1; D not resolved. Germline assignment: CDR1 SQVTM and CDR2 ANQGSEA. The CDR3 runs to 11 residues. V lost 4 bases and J 4 bases, leaving 7 bases between the germline ends. The chain's CDR3 is CSVVVGTEAFF. DNA for the CDR3: TGCAGCGTTGTCGTTGGCACTGAAGCTTTCTTT. Filled out from reference TRBV29-1 and TRBJ1-1, the complete variable domain reads SAVISQKPSRDICQRGTSLTIQCQVDSQVTMMFWYRQQPGQSLTLIATANQGSEATYESGFVIDKFPISRPNLTFSTLTVSNMSPEDSSIYLCSVVVGTEAFFGQGTRLTVV.

The chain combines TRBV29-1 with TRBJ2-3; D unresolved. V was pared by 6 bases and J by 11 bases, with 15 bases between. The CDR3 covers 11 residues. Germline-derived CDR1 and CDR2 are SQVTM and ANQGSEA. The CDR3: CSVRAPRGQYF. CDR3 sequence (DNA): TGCAGCGTACGGGCCCCGCGTGGGCAGTATTTT.